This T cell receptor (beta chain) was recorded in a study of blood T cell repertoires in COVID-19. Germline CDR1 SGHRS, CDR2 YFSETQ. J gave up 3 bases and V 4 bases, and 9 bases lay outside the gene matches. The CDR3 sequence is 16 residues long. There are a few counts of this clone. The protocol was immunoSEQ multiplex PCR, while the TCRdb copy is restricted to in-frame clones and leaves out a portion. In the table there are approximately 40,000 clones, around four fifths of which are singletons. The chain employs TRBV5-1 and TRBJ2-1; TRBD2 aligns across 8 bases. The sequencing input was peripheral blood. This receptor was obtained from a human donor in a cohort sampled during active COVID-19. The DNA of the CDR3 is TGCGCCAGCAGCCCGGGGGGGGTAGCGGTCTACAATGAGCAGTTCTTC. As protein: CASSPGGVAVYNEQFF.